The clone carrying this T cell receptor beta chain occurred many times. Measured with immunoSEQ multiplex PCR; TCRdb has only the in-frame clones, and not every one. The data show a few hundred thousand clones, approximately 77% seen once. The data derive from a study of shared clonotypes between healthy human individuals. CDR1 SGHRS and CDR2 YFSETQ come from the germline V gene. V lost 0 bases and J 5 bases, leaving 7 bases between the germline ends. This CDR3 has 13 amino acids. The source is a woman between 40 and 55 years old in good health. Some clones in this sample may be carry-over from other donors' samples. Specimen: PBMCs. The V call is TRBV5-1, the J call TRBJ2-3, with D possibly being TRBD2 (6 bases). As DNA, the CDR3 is TGCGCCAGCAGCTTGGCCGGGGGAGATACGCAGTATTTT. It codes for CASSLAGGDTQYF.